The next 11 T cell receptor beta chains were all read from a single sample in a study of cytomegalovirus exposure and HLA in healthy donors. Primers: 60 Vbeta forward and 13 Jbeta reverse. This table comes from immunoSEQ multiplex PCR, and its TCRdb copy is limited to in-frame clones, with some not included. This table holds roughly 130,000 clones, roughly 75% found once. Sequences were obtained from PBMCs. Receptor source: a man aged 25 to 40 in good health and CMV-seronegative.

About this clone: Mismatch with germline at one junction end may stem from a read error. V and J are TRBV15 and TRBJ2-5; 7 bases map to TRBD2. Per the germline V gene, CDR1 is LNHNV and CDR2 is YYDKDF (reference sequence). CDR3 length: 15 residues. In DNA, the CDR3 is TGTGCCACCAGCAGAGATGGGACTAACCAGGAGACCCAGTACTTC. Encoded protein: CATSRDGTNQETQYF.

The chain is built from TRBV6-5 and TRBJ1-1; D not resolved. Germline CDR1 and CDR2: MNHEY and SVGAGI. V was cut by 2 bases and J by 2 bases, with 12 bases left in between. This CDR3 contains 15 residues. CDR3 sequence (DNA): TGTGCCAGCAGTTACGGGAAAGGACTTAACACTGAAGCTTTCTTT. This codes for CASSYGKGLNTEAFF.

V and J are TRBV6-4 and TRBJ1-2; maybe TRBD1 (6 bases). Germline V gene data show CDR1 as MRHNA and CDR2 as SNTAGT. With 4 bases removed from V and 3 bases from J, the gap between germline ends came to 12 bases. The CDR3 covers 14 residues. CDR3 bases: TGTGCCAGCAGTGCAAGGGGGGGGGACTATGGCTACACCTTC. It yields the protein CASSARGGDYGYTF.

This chain connects TRBV7-9 to TRBJ2-6; 9 bases align to TRBD2. J was trimmed by 1 base and V by 2 bases; bases with no gene match: 6. Germline CDR1 is SEHNR and CDR2 is FQNEAQ (reference sequence). The CDR3 contains 18 residues. CDR3 in amino acids: CASSLRLAGVSGANVLTF. CDR3 sequence (DNA): TGTGCCAGCAGCTTAAGATTAGCGGGAGTGTCTGGGGCCAACGTCCTGACTTTC.

The genes are TRBV4-2 and TRBJ1-5; 9 nucleotides align to TRBD1. Germline lookup yields CDR1 LGHNA and CDR2 YNFKEQ. J was trimmed by 4 bases and V by 3 bases; bases with no gene match: 7. This CDR3 is built from 16 residues. CDR3 in DNA: TGTGCCAGCAGCCATAAAACAGGGGGCCCTAATCAGCCCCAGCATTTT. Translated: CASSHKTGGPNQPQHF.

The chain joins TRBV5-8 to TRBJ2-3; 8 bases are a match to TRBD1. Germline-derived CDR1 and CDR2 are SGHTS and YDEGEE. There are 16 residues in the CDR3. The V gene end was trimmed by 7 bases and the J gene end by 3 bases; junction bases not matched to a gene: 13. The CDR3 reads CASPTWTGSRTDTQYF. CDR3 nucleotide sequence: TGTGCCAGCCCGACCTGGACAGGGAGTAGAACAGATACGCAGTATTTT.

The table lists this clone with a few counts. V usage is TRBV7-8 and J usage is TRBJ1-1, with D perhaps matching TRBD1 (5 bases). The CDR3 consists of 16 residues. Germline CDR1 is SGHVS and CDR2 is FQNEAQ. The V end was cut by 5 bases, the J end by 4 bases, with 20 bases between. The CDR3 region is CASSPSGFLWGTEAFF. The CDR3 region has the DNA TGTGCCAGCAGCCCTTCAGGGTTCCTTTGGGGCACTGAAGCTTTCTTT.

The rearrangement joins TRBV6-5 to TRBJ2-7; TRBD1 agrees at 7 bases. This CDR3 has 13 amino acids. Germline CDR1 reads MNHEY; CDR2 reads SVGAGI. The V and J ends lost 6 bases and 4 bases, in that order; junction bases with no gene match: 6. In DNA, the CDR3 is TGTGCCAGCAGGGCGACAGGGAAGTACGAGCAGTACTTC. It translates to CASRATGKYEQYF.

This chain joins TRBV5-1 and TRBJ2-3; a weak D match, TRBD2 (6 bases). This CDR3 contains 13 residues. Looked up from germline, CDR1 is SGHRS and CDR2 is YFSETQ. V was clipped by 4 bases and J by 4 bases, with 10 bases between them. The CDR3 sequence is CASSPRGADTQYF. The CDR3 nucleotides read TGCGCCAGCAGCCCCCGCGGGGCAGATACGCAGTATTTT.

This clone has more than one count but fewer than ten. The V and J genes are TRBV23-1 and TRBJ1-6, with no clear D. TRBV23-1 belongs to the ORF category, with a function that is uncertain. The CDR3 loop spans 17 amino acids. Deletions cut 3 bases from V and 0 bases from J, with 12 bases between. The CDR3 is CASSHATLGSYNSPLHF. The CDR3 coding sequence is TGCGCCAGCAGTCATGCGACATTAGGCTCCTATAATTCACCCCTCCACTTT.

The rearrangement links TRBV5-1 to TRBJ2-3; D is possibly TRBD2 (6 bases). Between the trimmed V and J ends, which lost 3 bases and 2 bases, there was a span of 10 bases. This CDR3 contains 14 residues. CDR1 SGHRS and CDR2 YFSETQ come from the germline V gene. The CDR3: CASSWSGDTDTQYF. The CDR3 DNA follows: TGCGCCAGCAGCTGGTCGGGAGACACAGATACGCAGTATTTT. Using reference TRBV5-1 and TRBJ2-3 for the parts outside the CDR3, the full variable domain is KAGVTQTPRYLIKTRGQQVTLSCSPISGHRSVSWYQQTPGQGLQFLFEYFSETQRNKGNFPGRFSGRQFSNSRSEMNVSTLELGDSALYLCASSWSGDTDTQYFGPGTRLTVL.